The clone carrying this T cell receptor (beta chain) has more than one count but fewer than ten. Its specificity is not known. The CDR3 consists of 17 residues. V dropped 3 bases and J dropped 4 bases, with 18 bases sitting between them. This record comes from a study of T cell repertoires in cytomegalovirus infection. MiXCR was run by TCRdb on the reads, yielding one entry per CDR3 protein. The sample has roughly 280,000 distinct CDR3 sequences; around 20% are singletons. This receptor was obtained from a human donor in good health (CMV status not recorded). Some clones in this sample may be carry-over from other donors' samples. The sample was cultured PBMCs, taken from culture after CMV antigen stimulation. V gene TRBV12-3 or TRBV12-4 combines with J gene TRBJ2-2; perhaps TRBD2 as D (5 bases). Here the CDR3 reads CASSFGLGSGGTGELFF. The CDR3, as DNA: TGTGCCAGCAGTTTCGGACTGGGATCGGGTGGCACCGGGGAGCTGTTTTTT.